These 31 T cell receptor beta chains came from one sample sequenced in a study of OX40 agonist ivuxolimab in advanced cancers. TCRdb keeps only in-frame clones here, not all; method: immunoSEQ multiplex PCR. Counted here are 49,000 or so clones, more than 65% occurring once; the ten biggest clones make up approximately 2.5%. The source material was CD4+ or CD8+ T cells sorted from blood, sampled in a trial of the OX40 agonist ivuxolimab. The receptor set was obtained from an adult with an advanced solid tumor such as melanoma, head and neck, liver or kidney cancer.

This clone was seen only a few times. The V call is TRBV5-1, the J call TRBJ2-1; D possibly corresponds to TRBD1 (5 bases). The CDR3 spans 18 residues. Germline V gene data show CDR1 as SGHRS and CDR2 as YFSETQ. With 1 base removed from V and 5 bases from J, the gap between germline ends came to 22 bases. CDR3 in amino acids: CASSLNRQLNSPNNEQFF. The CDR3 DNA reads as TGCGCCAGCAGCTTGAACCGACAGCTCAACTCACCCAACAATGAGCAGTTCTTC.

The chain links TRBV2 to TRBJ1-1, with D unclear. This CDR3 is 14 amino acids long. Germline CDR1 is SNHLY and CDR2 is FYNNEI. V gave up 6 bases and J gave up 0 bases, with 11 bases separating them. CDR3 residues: CASRLLGLNTEAFF. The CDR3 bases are TGTGCCAGCAGACTACTGGGATTGAACACTGAAGCTTTCTTT.

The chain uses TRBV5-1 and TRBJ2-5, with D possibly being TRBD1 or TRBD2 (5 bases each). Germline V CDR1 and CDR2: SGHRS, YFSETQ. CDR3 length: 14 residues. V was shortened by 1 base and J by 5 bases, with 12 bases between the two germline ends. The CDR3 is CASSLRGAGETQYF. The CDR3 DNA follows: TGCGCCAGCAGCTTGCGAGGGGCTGGGGAGACCCAGTACTTC.

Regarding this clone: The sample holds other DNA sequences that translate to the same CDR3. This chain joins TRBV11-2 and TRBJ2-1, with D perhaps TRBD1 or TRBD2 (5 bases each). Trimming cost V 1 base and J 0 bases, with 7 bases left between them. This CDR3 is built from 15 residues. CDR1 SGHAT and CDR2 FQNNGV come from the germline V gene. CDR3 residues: CASSLGGSSYNEQFF. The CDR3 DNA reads TGTGCCAGCAGCTTAGGGGGGAGCTCCTACAATGAGCAGTTCTTC.

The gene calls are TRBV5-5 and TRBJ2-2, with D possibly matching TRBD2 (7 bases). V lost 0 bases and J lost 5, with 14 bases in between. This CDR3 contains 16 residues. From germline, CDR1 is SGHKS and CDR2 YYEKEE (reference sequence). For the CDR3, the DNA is TGTGCCAGCAGCTTGGCGGGGGGCGGGTCGACCGGGGAGCTGTTTTTT. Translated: CASSLAGGGSTGELFF.

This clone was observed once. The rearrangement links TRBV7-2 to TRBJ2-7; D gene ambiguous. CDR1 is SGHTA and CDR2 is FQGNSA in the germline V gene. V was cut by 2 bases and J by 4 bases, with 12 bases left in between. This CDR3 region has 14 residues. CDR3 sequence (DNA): TGTGCCAGCAGCTTATTCCTCGGAAGGTACGAGCAGTACTTC. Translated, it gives CASSLFLGRYEQYF.

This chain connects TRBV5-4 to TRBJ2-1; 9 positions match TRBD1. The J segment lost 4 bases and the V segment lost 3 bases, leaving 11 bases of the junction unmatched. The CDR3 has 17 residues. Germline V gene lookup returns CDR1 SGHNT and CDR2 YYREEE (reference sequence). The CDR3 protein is CASSSRKTGGQYNEQFF. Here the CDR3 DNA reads TGTGCCAGCAGCTCTCGTAAGACAGGGGGTCAGTACAATGAGCAGTTCTTC.

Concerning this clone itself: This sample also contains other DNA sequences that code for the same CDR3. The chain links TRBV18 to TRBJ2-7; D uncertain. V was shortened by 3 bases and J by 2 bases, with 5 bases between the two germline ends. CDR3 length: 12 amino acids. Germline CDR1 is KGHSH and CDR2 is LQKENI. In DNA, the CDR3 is TGTGCCAGCTCACCGGGGACCTACGAGCAGTACTTC. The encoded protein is CASSPGTYEQYF.

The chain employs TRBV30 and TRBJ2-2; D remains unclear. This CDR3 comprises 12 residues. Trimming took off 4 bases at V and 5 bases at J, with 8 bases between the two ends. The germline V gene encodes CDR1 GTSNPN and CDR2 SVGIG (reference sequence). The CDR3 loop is CAWTSGTGELFF. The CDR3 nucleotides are TGTGCCTGGACCTCAGGAACCGGGGAGCTGTTTTTT.

For the CDR3, the DNA is TGCGCCAGCAGGGAACAGGTTACCACAGATACGCAGTATTTT. This sequence encodes CASREQVTTDTQYF. The chain recombines TRBV5-1 with TRBJ2-3, with D possibly being TRBD1 (5 bases). Trimming cost V 5 bases and J 2 bases, with 12 bases left between them. The CDR3 extends over 14 amino acids. CDR1 SGHRS and CDR2 YFSETQ come from the germline V gene.

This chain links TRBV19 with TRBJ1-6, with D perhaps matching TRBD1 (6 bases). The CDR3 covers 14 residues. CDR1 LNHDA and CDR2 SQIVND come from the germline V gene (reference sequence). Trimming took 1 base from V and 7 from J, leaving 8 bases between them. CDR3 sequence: CASSIAQGNSPLHF. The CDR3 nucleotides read TGTGCCAGTAGTATAGCACAGGGAAATTCACCCCTCCACTTT.

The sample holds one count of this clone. The CDR3 is CASSQERSSGANVLTF. The CDR3 DNA is TGCGCCAGCAGCCAAGAGAGAAGCTCTGGGGCCAACGTCCTGACTTTC. The chain recombines TRBV4-3 with TRBJ2-6; D gene ambiguous. The ends were cut back, 0 bases at V and 0 bases at J, with 6 bases in the middle. CDR1 and CDR2 (germline): LGHNA, YSLEER. The CDR3 length is 16 residues.

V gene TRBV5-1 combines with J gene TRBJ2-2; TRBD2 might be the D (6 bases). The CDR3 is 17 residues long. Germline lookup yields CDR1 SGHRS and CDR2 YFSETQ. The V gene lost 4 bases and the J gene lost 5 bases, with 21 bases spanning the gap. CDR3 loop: CASSPVPEGLRTGELFF. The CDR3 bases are TGCGCCAGCAGCCCGGTGCCGGAGGGCCTGAGAACCGGGGAGCTGTTTTTT.

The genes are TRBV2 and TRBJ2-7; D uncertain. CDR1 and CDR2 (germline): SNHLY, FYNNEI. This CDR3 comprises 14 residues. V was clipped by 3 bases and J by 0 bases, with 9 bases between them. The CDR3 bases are TGTGCCAGCAGTGAGGCACGGAGCTCCTACGAGCAGTACTTC. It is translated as CASSEARSSYEQYF.

The CDR3: CASFWMANTEAFF. CDR3 in DNA: TGCGCCAGCTTCTGGATGGCGAACACTGAAGCTTTCTTT. The chain has TRBV10-1 and TRBJ1-1; no definite D call. CDR1 WNHNN and CDR2 SYGVQD come from the germline V gene (reference sequence). Trimming shortened V by 8 bases and J by 1 base, and 11 bases separated the two germline ends. The CDR3 loop spans 13 amino acids.

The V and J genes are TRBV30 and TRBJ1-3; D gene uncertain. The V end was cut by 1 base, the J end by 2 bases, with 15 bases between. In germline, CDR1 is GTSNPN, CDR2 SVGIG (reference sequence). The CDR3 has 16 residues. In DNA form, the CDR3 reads TGTGCCTGGAGTGGTGGTGTCAGCCTCCCTGGAAACACCATATATTTT. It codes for CAWSGGVSLPGNTIYF. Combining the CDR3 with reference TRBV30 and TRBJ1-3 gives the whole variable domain SQTIHQWPATLVQPVGSPLSLECTVEGTSNPNLYWYRQAAGRGLQLLFYSVGIGQISSEVPQNLSASRPQDRQFILSSKKLLLSDSGFYLCAWSGGVSLPGNTIYFGEGSWLTVV.

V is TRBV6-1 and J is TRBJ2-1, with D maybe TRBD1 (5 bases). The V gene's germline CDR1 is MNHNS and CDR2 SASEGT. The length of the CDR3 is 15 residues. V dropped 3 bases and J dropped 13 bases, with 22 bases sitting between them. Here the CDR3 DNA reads TGTGCCAGCAGTGACGGCCCATTGGACACACTTCGTCAGTTCTTC. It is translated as CASSDGPLDTLRQFF.

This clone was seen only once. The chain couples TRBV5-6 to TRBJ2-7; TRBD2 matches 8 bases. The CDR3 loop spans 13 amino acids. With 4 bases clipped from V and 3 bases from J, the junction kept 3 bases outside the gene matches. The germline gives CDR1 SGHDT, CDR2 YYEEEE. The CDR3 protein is CASSRLAGYEQYF. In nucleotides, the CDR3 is TGTGCCAGCAGCCGGCTAGCGGGCTACGAGCAGTACTTC.

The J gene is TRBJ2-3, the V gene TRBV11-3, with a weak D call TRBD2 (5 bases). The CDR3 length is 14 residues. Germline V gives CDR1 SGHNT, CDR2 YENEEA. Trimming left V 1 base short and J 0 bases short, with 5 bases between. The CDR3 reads CASSLGGSTDTQYF. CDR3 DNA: TGTGCCAGCAGCTTAGGCGGGAGCACAGATACGCAGTATTTT.

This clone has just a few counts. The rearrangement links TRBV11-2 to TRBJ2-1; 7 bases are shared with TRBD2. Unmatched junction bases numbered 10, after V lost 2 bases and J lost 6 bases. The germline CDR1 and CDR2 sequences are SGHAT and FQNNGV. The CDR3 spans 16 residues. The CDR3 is CASSLRSGTNVNEQFF. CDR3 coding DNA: TGTGCCAGCAGCTTAAGATCGGGGACTAACGTCAATGAGCAGTTCTTC. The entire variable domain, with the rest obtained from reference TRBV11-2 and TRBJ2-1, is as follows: EAGVAQSPRYKIIEKRQSVAFWCNPISGHATLYWYQQILGQGPKLLIQFQNNGVVDDSQLPKDRFSAERLKGVDSTLKIQPAKLEDSAVYLCASSLRSGTNVNEQFFGPGTRLTVL.

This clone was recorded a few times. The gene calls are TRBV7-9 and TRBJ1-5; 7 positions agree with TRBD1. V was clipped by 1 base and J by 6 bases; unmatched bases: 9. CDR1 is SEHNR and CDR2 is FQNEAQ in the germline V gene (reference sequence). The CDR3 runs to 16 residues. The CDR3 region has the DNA TGTGCCAGCAGCTTAGGACAATCAGGGGGTGTTCAGCCCCAGCATTTT. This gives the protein CASSLGQSGGVQPQHF. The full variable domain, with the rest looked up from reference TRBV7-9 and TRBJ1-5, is DTGVSQNPRHKITKRGQNVTFRCDPISEHNRLYWYRQTLGQGPEFLTYFQNEAQLEKSRLLSDRFSAERPKGSFSTLEIQRTEQGDSAMYLCASSLGQSGGVQPQHFGDGTRLSIL.

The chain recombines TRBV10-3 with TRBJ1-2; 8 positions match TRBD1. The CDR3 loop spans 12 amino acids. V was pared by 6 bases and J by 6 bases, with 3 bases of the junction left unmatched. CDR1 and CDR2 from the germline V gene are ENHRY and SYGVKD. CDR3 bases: TGTGCCATCAGGGGACAGGACGATGGCTACACCTTC. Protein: CAIRGQDDGYTF.

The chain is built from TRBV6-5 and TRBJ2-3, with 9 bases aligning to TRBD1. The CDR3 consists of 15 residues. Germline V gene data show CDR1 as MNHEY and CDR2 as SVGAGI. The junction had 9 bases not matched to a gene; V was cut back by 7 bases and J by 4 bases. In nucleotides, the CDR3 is TGTGCCAGCATCAGGGACAGGGCGGCCTCAGATACGCAGTATTTT. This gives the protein CASIRDRAASDTQYF.

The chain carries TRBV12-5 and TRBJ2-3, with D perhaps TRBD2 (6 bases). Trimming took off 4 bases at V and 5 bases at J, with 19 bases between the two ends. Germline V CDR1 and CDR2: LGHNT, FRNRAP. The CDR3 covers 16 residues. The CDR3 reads CASGWGDRGGGDTQYF. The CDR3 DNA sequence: TGTGCTAGTGGTTGGGGGGACCGGGGCGGCGGAGATACGCAGTATTTT. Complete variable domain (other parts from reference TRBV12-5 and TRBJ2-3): DARVTQTPRHKVTEMGQEVTMRCQPILGHNTVFWYRQTMMQGLELLAYFRNRAPLDDSGMPKDRFSAEMPDATLATLKIQPSEPRDSAVYFCASGWGDRGGGDTQYFGPGTRLTVL.

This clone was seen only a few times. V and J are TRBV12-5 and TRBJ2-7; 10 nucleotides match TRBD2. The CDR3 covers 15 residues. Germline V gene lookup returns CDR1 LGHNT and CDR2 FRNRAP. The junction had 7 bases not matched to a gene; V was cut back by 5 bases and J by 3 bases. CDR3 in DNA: TGTGCTAGTGGTGCCACTAGCGGGATGAGCTACGAGCAGTACTTC. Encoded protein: CASGATSGMSYEQYF. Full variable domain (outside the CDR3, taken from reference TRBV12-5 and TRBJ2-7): DARVTQTPRHKVTEMGQEVTMRCQPILGHNTVFWYRQTMMQGLELLAYFRNRAPLDDSGMPKDRFSAEMPDATLATLKIQPSEPRDSAVYFCASGATSGMSYEQYFGPGTRLTVT.

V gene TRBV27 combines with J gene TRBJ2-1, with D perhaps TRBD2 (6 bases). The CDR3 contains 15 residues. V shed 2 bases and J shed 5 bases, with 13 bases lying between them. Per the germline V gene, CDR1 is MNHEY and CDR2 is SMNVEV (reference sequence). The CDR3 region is CASSLRSGRHNEQFF. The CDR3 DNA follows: TGTGCCAGCAGTTTACGTAGTGGGAGGCACAATGAGCAGTTCTTC.

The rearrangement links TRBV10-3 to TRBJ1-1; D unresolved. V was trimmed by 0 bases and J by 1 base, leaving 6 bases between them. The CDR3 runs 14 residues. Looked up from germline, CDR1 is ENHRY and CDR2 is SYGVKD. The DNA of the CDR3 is TGTGCCATCAGTGAGTCGGGCACGAACACTGAAGCTTTCTTT. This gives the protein CAISESGTNTEAFF.

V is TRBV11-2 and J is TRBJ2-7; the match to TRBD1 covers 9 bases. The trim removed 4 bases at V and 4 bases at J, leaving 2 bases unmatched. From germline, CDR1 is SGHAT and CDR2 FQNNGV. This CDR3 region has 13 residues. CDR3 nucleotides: TGTGCCAGCAGCTCACAGGGGGCGTACGAGCAGTACTTC. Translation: CASSSQGAYEQYF.

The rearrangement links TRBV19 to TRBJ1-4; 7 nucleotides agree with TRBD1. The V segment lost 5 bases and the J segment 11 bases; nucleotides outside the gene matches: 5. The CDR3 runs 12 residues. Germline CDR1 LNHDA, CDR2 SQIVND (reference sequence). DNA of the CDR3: TGTGCCAGTAGTGTAATACAGGGGAAACTGTTTTTT. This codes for CASSVIQGKLFF. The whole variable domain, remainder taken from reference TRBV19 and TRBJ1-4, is DGGITQSPKYLFRKEGQNVTLSCEQNLNHDAMYWYRQDPGQGLRLIYYSQIVNDFQKGDIAEGYSVSREKKESFPLTVTSAQKNPTAFYLCASSVIQGKLFFGSGTQLSVL.

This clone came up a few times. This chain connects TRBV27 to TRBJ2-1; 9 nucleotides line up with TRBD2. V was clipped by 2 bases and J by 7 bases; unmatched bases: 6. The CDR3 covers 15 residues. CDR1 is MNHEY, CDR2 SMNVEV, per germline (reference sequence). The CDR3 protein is CASSLILAGKNEQFF. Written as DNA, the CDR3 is TGTGCCAGCAGTTTAATACTAGCGGGCAAAAATGAGCAGTTCTTC.

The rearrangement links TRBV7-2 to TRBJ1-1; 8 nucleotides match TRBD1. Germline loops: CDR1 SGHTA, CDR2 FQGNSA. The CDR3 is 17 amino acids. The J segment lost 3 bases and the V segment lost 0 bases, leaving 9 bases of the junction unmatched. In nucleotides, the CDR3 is TGTGCCAGCAGCTTAGCCGGTATCAGGGGGCGCGACACTGAAGCTTTCTTT. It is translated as CASSLAGIRGRDTEAFF.